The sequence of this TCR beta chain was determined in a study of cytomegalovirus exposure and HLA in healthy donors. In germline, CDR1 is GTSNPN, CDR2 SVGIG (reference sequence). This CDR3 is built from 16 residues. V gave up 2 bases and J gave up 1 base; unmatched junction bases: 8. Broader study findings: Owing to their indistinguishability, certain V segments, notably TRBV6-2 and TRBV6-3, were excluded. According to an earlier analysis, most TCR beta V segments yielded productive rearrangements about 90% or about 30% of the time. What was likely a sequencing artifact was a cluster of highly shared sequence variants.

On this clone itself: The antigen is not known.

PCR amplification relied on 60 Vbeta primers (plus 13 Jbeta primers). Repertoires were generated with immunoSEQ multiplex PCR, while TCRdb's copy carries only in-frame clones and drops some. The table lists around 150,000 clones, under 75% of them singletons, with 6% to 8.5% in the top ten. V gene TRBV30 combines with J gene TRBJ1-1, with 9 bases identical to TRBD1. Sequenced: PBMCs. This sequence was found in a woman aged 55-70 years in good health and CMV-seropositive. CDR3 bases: TGTGCCTGGAGTCCAAAACCGGGACAGGGGAACACTGAAGCTTTCTTT. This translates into CAWSPKPGQGNTEAFF.